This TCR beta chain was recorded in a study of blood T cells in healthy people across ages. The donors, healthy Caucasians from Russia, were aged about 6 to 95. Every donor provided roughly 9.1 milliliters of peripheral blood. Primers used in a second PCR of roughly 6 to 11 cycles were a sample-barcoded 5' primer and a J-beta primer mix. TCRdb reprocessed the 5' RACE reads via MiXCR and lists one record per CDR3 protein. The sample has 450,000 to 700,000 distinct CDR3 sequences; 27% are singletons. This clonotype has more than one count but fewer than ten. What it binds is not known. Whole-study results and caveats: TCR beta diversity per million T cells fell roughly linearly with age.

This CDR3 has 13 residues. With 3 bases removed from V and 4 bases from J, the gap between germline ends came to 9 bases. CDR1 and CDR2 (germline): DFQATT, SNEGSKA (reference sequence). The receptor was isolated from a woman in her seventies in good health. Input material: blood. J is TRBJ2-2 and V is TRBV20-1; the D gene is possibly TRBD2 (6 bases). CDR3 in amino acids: CSASVAATGELFF. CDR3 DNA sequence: TGCAGTGCTAGCGTAGCGGCCACCGGGGAGCTGTTTTTT.